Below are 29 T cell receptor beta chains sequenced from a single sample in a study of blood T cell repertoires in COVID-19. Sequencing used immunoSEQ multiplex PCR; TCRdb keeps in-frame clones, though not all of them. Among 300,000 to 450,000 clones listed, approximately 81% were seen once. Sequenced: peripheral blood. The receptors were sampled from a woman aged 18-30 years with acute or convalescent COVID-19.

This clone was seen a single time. CDR3 residues: CASSKIYEQYF. The CDR3 region has the DNA TGTGCCAGCAGCAAAATCTACGAGCAGTACTTC. This chain joins TRBV6-5 and TRBJ2-7; D unresolved. Germline values: CDR1 MNHEY, CDR2 SVGAGI. The CDR3 length is 11 residues. V dropped 6 bases and J dropped 3 bases, with 6 bases sitting between them.

DNA for the CDR3: TGTGCCACCAGCGGCAACCGGGACAGCTCCTACGAGCAGTACTTC. Translation gives CATSGNRDSSYEQYF. The chain uses TRBV15 and TRBJ2-7; 7 nucleotides align to TRBD1. The CDR3 runs 15 residues. CDR1 and CDR2 from the germline V gene are LNHNV and YYDKDF (reference sequence). Trimming took 5 bases from V and 0 from J; bases not matched to a gene: 7.

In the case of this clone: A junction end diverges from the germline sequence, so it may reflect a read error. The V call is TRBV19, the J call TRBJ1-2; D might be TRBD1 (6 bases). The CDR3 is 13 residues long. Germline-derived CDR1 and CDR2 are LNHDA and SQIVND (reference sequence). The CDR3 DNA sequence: TGTGCCAGTAGTACAAACAGGGACTACGGCTACACCTTC. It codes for CASSTNRDYGYTF.

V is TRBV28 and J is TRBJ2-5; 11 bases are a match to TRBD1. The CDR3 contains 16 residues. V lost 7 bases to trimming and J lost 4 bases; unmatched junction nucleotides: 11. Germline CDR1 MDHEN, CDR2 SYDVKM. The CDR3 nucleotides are TGTGCCAGCACACCGACCGGGACAGGGGGAACAGAGACCCAGTACTTC. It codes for CASTPTGTGGTETQYF.

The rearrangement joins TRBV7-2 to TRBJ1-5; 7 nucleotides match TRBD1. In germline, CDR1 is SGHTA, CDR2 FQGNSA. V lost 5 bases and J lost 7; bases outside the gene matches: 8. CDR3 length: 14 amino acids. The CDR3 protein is CASSPDRVGQPQHF. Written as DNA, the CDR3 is TGTGCCAGCAGCCCAGACAGGGTTGGGCAGCCCCAGCATTTT.

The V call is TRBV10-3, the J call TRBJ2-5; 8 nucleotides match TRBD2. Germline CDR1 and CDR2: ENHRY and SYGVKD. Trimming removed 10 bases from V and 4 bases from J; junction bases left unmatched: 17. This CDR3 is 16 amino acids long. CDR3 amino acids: CATGGASGRLGETQYF. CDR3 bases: TGTGCCACCGGGGGGGCAAGCGGGAGATTGGGAGAGACCCAGTACTTC.

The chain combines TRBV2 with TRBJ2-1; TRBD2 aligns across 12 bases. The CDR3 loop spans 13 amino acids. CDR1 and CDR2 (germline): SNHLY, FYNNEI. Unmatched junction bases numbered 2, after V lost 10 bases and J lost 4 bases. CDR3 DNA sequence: TGTGCCATAACTAGCGGGGGGTACAATGAGCAGTTCTTC. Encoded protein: CAITSGGYNEQFF.

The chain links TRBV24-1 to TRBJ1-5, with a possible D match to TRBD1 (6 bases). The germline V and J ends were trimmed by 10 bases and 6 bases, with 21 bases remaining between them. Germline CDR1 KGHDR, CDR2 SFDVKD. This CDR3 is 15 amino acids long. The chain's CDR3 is CATSTHNRDGQPQHF. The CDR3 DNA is TGTGCCACGTCAACTCATAACAGGGATGGTCAGCCCCAGCATTTT.

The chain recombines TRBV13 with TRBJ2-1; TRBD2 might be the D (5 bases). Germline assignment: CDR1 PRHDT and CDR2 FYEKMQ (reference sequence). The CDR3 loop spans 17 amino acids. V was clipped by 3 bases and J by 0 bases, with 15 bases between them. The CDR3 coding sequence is TGTGCCAGCAGCTTGGTCGAGGGCTCGAGCTCCTACAATGAGCAGTTCTTC. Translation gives CASSLVEGSSSYNEQFF.

The CDR3 DNA reads TGTGCCAGCAAGGGAGGGCGAAGCTCCTACAATGAGCAGTTCTTC. Amino acids: CASKGGRSSYNEQFF. The rearrangement joins TRBV5-6 to TRBJ2-1; 7 bases map to TRBD2. The V gene's germline CDR1 is SGHDT and CDR2 YYEEEE. The junction had 6 bases not matched to a gene; V was cut back by 6 bases and J by 0 bases. The CDR3 length is 15 residues.

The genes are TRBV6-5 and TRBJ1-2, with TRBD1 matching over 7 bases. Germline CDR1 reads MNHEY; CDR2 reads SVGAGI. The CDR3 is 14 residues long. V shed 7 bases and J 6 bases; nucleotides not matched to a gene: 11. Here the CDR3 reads CASKGWDSRNGYTF. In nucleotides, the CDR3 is TGTGCCAGCAAGGGGTGGGACAGTCGAAATGGCTACACCTTC.

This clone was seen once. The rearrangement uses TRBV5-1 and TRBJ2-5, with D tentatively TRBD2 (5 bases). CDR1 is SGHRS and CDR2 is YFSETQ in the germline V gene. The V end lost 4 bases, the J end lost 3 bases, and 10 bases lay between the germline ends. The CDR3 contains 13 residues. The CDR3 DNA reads TGCGCCAGCAGCGCCCCGGGGAAAGAGACCCAGTACTTC. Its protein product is CASSAPGKETQYF.

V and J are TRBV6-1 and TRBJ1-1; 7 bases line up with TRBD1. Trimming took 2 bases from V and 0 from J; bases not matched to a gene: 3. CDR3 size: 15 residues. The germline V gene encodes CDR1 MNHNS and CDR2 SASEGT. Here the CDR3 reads CASSESTGLNTEAFF. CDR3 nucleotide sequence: TGTGCCAGCAGTGAATCGACAGGGCTGAACACTGAAGCTTTCTTT.

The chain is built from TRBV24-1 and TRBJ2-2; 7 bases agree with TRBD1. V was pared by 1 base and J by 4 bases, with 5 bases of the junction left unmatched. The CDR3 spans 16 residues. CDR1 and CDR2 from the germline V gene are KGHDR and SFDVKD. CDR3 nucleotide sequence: TGTGCCACCAGTGATTTATCGGCAGGGGGCACCGGGGAGCTGTTTTTT. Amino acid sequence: CATSDLSAGGTGELFF.

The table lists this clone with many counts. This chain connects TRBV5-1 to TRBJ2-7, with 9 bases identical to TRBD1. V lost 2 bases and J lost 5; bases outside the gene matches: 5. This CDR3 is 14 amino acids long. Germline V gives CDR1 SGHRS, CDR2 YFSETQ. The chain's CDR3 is CASSFGQGNDEQYF. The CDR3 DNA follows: TGCGCCAGCAGCTTCGGACAGGGGAATGACGAGCAGTACTTC.

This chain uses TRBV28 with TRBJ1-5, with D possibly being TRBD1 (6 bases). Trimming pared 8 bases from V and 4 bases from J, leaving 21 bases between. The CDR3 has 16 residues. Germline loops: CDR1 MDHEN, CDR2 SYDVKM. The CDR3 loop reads CASSKMLQGNNQPQHF. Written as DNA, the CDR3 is TGTGCCAGCTCAAAAATGCTACAGGGAAATAATCAGCCCCAGCATTTT.

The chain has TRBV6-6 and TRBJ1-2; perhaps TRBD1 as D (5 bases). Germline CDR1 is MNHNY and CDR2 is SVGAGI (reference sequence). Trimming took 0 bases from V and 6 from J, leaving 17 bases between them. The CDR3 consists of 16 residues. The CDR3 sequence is CASSYSKRQSGNGYTF. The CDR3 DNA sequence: TGTGCCAGCAGTTACTCGAAGCGACAGTCGGGCAATGGCTACACCTTC.

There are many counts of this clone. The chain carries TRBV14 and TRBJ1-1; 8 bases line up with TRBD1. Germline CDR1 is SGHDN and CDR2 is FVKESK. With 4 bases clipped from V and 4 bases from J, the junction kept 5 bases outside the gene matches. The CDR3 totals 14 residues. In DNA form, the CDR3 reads TGTGCCAGCAGCCTGAACACAGGGGGCACTGAAGCTTTCTTT. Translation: CASSLNTGGTEAFF.

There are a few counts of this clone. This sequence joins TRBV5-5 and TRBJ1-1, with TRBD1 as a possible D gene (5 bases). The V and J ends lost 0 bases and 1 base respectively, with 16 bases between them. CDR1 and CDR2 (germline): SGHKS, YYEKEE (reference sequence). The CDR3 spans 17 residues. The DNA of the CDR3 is TGTGCCAGCAGCTTGGTAGTAGGGGAGGGCGAGAACACTGAAGCTTTCTTT. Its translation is CASSLVVGEGENTEAFF. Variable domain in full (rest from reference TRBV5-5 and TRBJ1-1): DAGVTQSPTHLIKTRGQQVTLRCSPISGHKSVSWYQQVLGQGPQFIFQYYEKEERGRGNFPDRFSARQFPNYSSELNVNALLLGDSALYLCASSLVVGEGENTEAFFGQGTRLTVV.

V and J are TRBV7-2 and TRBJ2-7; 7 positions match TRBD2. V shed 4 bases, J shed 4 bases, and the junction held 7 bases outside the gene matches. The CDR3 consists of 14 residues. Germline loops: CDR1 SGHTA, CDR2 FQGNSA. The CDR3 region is CASSSVRGTYEQYF. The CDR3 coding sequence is TGTGCCAGCAGCTCCGTGCGGGGGACGTACGAGCAGTACTTC.

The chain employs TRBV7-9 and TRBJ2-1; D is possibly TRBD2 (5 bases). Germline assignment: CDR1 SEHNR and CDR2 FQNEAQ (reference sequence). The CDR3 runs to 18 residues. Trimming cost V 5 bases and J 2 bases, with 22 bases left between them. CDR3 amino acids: CASSPSLLSSNPYNEQFF. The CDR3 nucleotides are TGTGCCAGCAGCCCTAGCCTCCTTTCAAGTAACCCCTACAATGAGCAGTTCTTC.

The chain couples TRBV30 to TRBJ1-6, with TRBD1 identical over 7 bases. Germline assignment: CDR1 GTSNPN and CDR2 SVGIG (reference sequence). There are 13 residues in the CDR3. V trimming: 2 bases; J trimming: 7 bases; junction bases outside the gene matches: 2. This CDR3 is CAWSPGGNSPLHF. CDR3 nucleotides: TGTGCCTGGAGTCCAGGGGGGAATTCACCCCTCCACTTT.

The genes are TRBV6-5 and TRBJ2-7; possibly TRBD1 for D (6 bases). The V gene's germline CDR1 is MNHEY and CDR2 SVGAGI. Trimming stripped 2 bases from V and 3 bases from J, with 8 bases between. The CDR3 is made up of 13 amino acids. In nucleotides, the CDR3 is TGTGCCAGCAGTTACGGACAGCTCTACGAGCAGTACTTC. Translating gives CASSYGQLYEQYF.

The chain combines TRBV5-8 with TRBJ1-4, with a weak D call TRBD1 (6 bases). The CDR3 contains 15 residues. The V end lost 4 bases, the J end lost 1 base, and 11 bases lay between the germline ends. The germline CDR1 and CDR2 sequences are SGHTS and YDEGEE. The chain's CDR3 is CASSQGSLTNEKLFF. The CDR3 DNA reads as TGTGCCAGCAGCCAGGGGTCCCTAACTAATGAAAAACTGTTTTTT.

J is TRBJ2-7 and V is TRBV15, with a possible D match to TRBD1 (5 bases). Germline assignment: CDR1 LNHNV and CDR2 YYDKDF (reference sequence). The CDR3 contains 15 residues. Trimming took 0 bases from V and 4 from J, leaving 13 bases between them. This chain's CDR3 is CATSREGDPKYEQYF. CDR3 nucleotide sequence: TGTGCCACCAGCAGAGAAGGGGATCCCAAATACGAGCAGTACTTC.

The DNA of the CDR3 is TGTGCCAGCAGCTTGGGACCAGGGCCGGGCTACGAGCAGTACTTC. This gives the protein CASSLGPGPGYEQYF. This chain connects TRBV5-8 to TRBJ2-7, with D perhaps matching TRBD1 (5 bases). Germline V gene sequence: CDR1 SGHTS, CDR2 YDEGEE. V lost 0 bases and J lost 3, with 13 bases in between. CDR3 length: 15 residues.

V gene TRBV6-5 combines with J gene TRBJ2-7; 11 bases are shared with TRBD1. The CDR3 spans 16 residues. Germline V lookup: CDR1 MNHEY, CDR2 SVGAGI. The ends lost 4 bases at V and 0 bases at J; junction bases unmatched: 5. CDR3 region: CASSLLDRGLSYEQYF. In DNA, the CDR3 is TGTGCCAGCAGTTTGCTGGACAGGGGGCTCTCCTACGAGCAGTACTTC.

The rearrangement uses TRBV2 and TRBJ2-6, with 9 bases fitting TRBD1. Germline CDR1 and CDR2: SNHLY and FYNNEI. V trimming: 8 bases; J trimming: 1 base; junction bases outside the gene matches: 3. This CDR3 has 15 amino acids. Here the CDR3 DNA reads TGTGCCAGCGGGACAGGGTCTTCTGGGGCCAACGTCCTGACTTTC. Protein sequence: CASGTGSSGANVLTF.

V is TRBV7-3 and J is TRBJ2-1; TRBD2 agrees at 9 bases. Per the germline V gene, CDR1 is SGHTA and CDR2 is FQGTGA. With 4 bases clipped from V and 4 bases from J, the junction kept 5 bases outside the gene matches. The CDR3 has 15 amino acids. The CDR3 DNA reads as TGTGCCAGCAGCTCCGCGGGGGGGCCTTACAATGAGCAGTTCTTC. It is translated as CASSSAGGPYNEQFF.